This paragraph reports one TCR beta chain. The protocol was immunoSEQ multiplex PCR, while the TCRdb copy is restricted to in-frame clones and leaves out a portion. The sample yields approximately 740,000 clones, around 92% seen once. This sample was taken from a study of shared clonotypes between healthy human individuals. Naive CD8 isolation took CD45RO-negative cells positively selected for CCR7 and excluded terminally differentiated effector memory CD45RA+ cells. Trimming stripped 4 bases from V and 4 bases from J, with 11 bases between. The germline gives CDR1 SGHRS, CDR2 YFSETQ. The CDR3 has 13 residues.

The chain combines TRBV5-1 with TRBJ1-1; D is unclear. The sample comprised naive CD8+ T cells sorted from blood. The clonotype was recovered from a man aged 30-40 years in good health. CDR3 region: CASSDDTLTEAFF. In DNA, the CDR3 is TGCGCCAGCAGCGATGACACCCTCACTGAAGCTTTCTTT.